The next 27 T cell receptor beta chains were all read from a single sample in a study of beta chain features in type 1 diabetes. Expressed TCRB transcripts were sequenced because the isolated RNA had all been reverse transcribed beforehand. Libraries were prepared by immunoSEQ multiplex PCR; TCRdb keeps only in-frame clonotypes and omits some of them. This sample has approximately 730,000 clones; around 15% occur once, and the top ten carry approximately 0.021%. Findings of the study overall: Among all four CD4+ subsets, Type 1 diabetes patients had TCRB CDR3s that were moderately but significantly shorter.

The antigens of these receptors remain unknown. The sample was naive CD4+ T cells from blood. The origin of the receptors is a man aged 18 to 29 with type 1 diabetes.

This chain connects TRBV5-8 to TRBJ2-1; tentative D call: TRBD1 (6 bases). This CDR3 spans 14 amino acids. The germline V gene has CDR1 SGHTS and CDR2 YDEGEE. The V end was cut by 2 bases, the J end by 7 bases, with 13 bases between. The CDR3 is CASSFRDRLNEQFF. CDR3 nucleotide sequence: TGTGCCAGCAGCTTCCGCGACAGGTTAAATGAGCAGTTCTTC.

This clone was recorded a few times. The chain employs TRBV10-3 and TRBJ2-1; D not certain. The V and J ends lost 3 bases and 4 bases respectively, with 7 bases between them. This CDR3 region has 13 residues. Germline V gene lookup returns CDR1 ENHRY and CDR2 SYGVKD. The CDR3 loop reads CAISEKPYNEQFF. The CDR3 bases are TGTGCCATCAGTGAAAAACCGTACAATGAGCAGTTCTTC.

The genes are TRBV28 and TRBJ2-4, with D unresolved. Germline CDR1 MDHEN, CDR2 SYDVKM. The CDR3 covers 12 residues. Between the trimmed V and J ends, which lost 6 bases and 5 bases, there was a span of 8 bases. The chain's CDR3 is CASSQTENIQYF. DNA of the CDR3: TGTGCCAGCAGCCAAACGGAAAACATTCAGTACTTC.

The CDR3 protein is CASSWALRASSEDTIYF. In nucleotides, the CDR3 is TGCGCCAGCAGCTGGGCTCTTCGGGCCTCTTCAGAGGACACCATATATTTT. The V call is TRBV5-1, the J call TRBJ1-3; D is uncertain. CDR3 size: 17 residues. Per the germline V gene, CDR1 is SGHRS and CDR2 is YFSETQ. V lost 3 bases, J lost 8 bases, and 24 bases lay in between.

A few counts support this clone. V and J are TRBV7-2 and TRBJ2-1; D could derive from TRBD1 or TRBD2 (5 bases each). The CDR3 is 17 amino acids. Germline V gene lookup returns CDR1 SGHTA and CDR2 FQGNSA. Trimming pared 3 bases from V and 4 bases from J, leaving 19 bases between. The CDR3 bases are TGTGCCAGCAGCTTCGATTCCGGGACGGCCTTTTACAATGAGCAGTTCTTC. Its translation: CASSFDSGTAFYNEQFF.

The chain has TRBV10-3 and TRBJ2-5; possible D gene TRBD1, 6 bases. V lost 10 bases and J lost 3, with 12 bases in between. The CDR3 is made up of 12 amino acids. The germline V gene has CDR1 ENHRY and CDR2 SYGVKD. CDR3 loop: CATTDREETQYF. The CDR3 nucleotides are TGTGCCACTACGGACAGAGAAGAGACCCAGTACTTC.

The chain couples TRBV28 to TRBJ1-1; TRBD1 matches at 7 bases. CDR3 length: 15 residues. Looked up from germline, CDR1 is MDHEN and CDR2 is SYDVKM. Germline trimming cut 8 bases from V and 4 bases from J; bases unmatched to any gene: 13. The CDR3 reads CASPSLTGMSTEAFF. CDR3 bases: TGTGCCAGCCCATCCCTGACAGGGATGAGCACTGAAGCTTTCTTT.

The chain links TRBV19 to TRBJ1-2; a weak D match, TRBD1 (5 bases). Germline V gene lookup returns CDR1 LNHDA and CDR2 SQIVND (reference sequence). The CDR3 length is 14 residues. V was pared by 8 bases and J by 2 bases, with 15 bases between. CDR3 bases: TGTGCCAGTGCCGCCGAGGGACGGAACTATGGCTACACCTTC. Amino acid sequence: CASAAEGRNYGYTF.

This clone was recorded once. This chain joins TRBV5-1 and TRBJ2-5; weak D call: TRBD2 (6 bases). This CDR3 is 14 amino acids long. The V gene lost 7 bases and the J gene lost 1 base, with 14 bases spanning the gap. Per the germline V gene, CDR1 is SGHRS and CDR2 is YFSETQ. The CDR3 sequence is CASGTPGSQETQYF. The CDR3 DNA is TGCGCCAGCGGGACTCCGGGGTCCCAAGAGACCCAGTACTTC.

In this sample, this clone turned up a few times. The chain is built from TRBV25-1 and TRBJ1-4; 8 nucleotides agree with TRBD1. V lost 2 bases, J lost 8 bases, and 10 bases stayed unmatched. The CDR3 runs 16 residues. Germline lookup yields CDR1 MGHDK and CDR2 SYGVNS. CDR3 nucleotide sequence: TGTGCCAGCAGTGAAATCGGACAGGGTCCATGGGAAAAACTGTTTTTT. Translated: CASSEIGQGPWEKLFF.

Only a few counts were recorded for this clone. The V call is TRBV27, the J call TRBJ1-6, with TRBD1 matching 7 bases. The trim removed 4 bases at V and 10 bases at J, leaving 10 bases unmatched. Per the germline V gene, CDR1 is MNHEY and CDR2 is SMNVEV (reference sequence). The CDR3 has 15 amino acids. This CDR3 reads CASSSVLSGGSPLHF. CDR3 bases: TGTGCCAGCAGTTCGGTGCTGTCAGGGGGATCACCCCTCCACTTT.

The chain couples TRBV7-9 to TRBJ1-2, with 10 bases matching TRBD1. The ends lost 7 bases at V and 7 bases at J; junction bases unmatched: 15. CDR3 size: 16 residues. CDR1 and CDR2 from the germline V gene are SEHNR and FQNEAQ (reference sequence). The CDR3, as DNA: TGTGCCAGCACCGAGGGAGGGGACAGGGGAGATCTTGGCTACACCTTC. It yields the protein CASTEGGDRGDLGYTF. Together with reference TRBV7-9 and TRBJ1-2, the CDR3 gives the full variable domain: DTGVSQNPRHKITKRGQNVTFRCDPISEHNRLYWYRQTLGQGPEFLTYFQNEAQLEKSRLLSDRFSAERPKGSFSTLEIQRTEQGDSAMYLCASTEGGDRGDLGYTFGSGTRLTVV.

This clone was counted only a few times. J is TRBJ2-3 and V is TRBV18; TRBD2 aligns across 7 bases. Germline V gene sequence: CDR1 KGHSH, CDR2 LQKENI. The V gene end was trimmed by 3 bases and the J gene end by 5 bases; junction bases not matched to a gene: 11. The CDR3 contains 16 residues. The chain's CDR3 is CASSPPGRSGGDTQYF. The DNA for the CDR3 is TGTGCCAGCTCACCTCCGGGAAGGTCGGGGGGAGATACGCAGTATTTT.

This clone was counted only a few times. This rearrangement joins TRBV29-1 to TRBJ2-5, with D perhaps matching TRBD2 (6 bases). The CDR3 consists of 15 residues. Germline assignment: CDR1 SQVTM and CDR2 ANQGSEA. V was clipped by 3 bases and J by 5 bases, with 19 bases between them. This CDR3 reads CSVEAGTGPSETQYF. The DNA of the CDR3 is TGCAGCGTTGAGGCGGGGACTGGACCTAGTGAGACCCAGTACTTC.

The rearrangement joins TRBV2 to TRBJ1-6, with D possibly being TRBD1 (5 bases). The CDR3 runs 17 residues. Germline V gene sequence: CDR1 SNHLY, CDR2 FYNNEI. The V end lost 10 bases, the J end lost 9 bases, and 28 bases lay between the germline ends. Written as DNA, the CDR3 is TGTGCCACCCACCTCGGGGGAGGCAGGAGGATTACTTCACCCCTCCACTTT. This encodes CATHLGGGRRITSPLHF.

The V and J genes are TRBV29-1 and TRBJ1-1, with D unresolved. CDR3 length: 13 amino acids. Trimming stripped 7 bases from V and 5 bases from J, with 17 bases between. In germline, CDR1 is SQVTM, CDR2 ANQGSEA. Written as DNA, the CDR3 is TGCAGCGCATCGGACCCATCGGTGACTGAAGCTTTCTTT. Encoded protein: CSASDPSVTEAFF.

This clone turned up a few times. The chain employs TRBV5-4 and TRBJ2-4, with D perhaps assigned TRBD1 or TRBD2 (5 bases each). The CDR3 consists of 16 residues. The germline V gene encodes CDR1 SGHNT and CDR2 YYREEE (reference sequence). Trimming removed 4 bases at V and 5 bases at J, with 19 bases between. In DNA, the CDR3 is TGTGCCAGCAGCCGGTGGGGGACCCTCAACGAAAACATTCAGTACTTC. Protein sequence: CASSRWGTLNENIQYF.

In regard to this clone: The sample carries other DNA sequences with the same CDR3. The V gene is TRBV14, the J gene TRBJ1-5; D unresolved. The CDR3 sequence is 14 residues long. Trimming pared 3 bases from V and 0 bases from J, leaving 6 bases between. Germline CDR1 and CDR2: SGHDN and FVKESK. The CDR3 DNA reads TGTGCCAGCAGCCAGGCCGATAGCAATCAGCCCCAGCATTTT. It specifies CASSQADSNQPQHF. The variable domain in full, with the rest retrieved from reference TRBV14 and TRBJ1-5, is EAGVTQFPSHSVIEKGQTVTLRCDPISGHDNLYWYRRVMGKEIKFLLHFVKESKQDESGMPNNRFLAERTGGTYSTLKVQPAELEDSGVYFCASSQADSNQPQHFGDGTRLSIL.

This chain connects TRBV25-1 to TRBJ2-2; either TRBD1 or TRBD2 may fit D (5 bases each). With 6 bases removed from V and 8 bases from J, the gap between germline ends came to 10 bases. The CDR3 sequence is 12 residues long. CDR1 and CDR2 (germline): MGHDK, SYGVNS. Written as DNA, the CDR3 is TGTGCCAGCAGGGGGGTTCTGGGGGAGCTGTTTTTT. It is translated as CASRGVLGELFF.

The CDR3 spells CATGQPEQYF. As DNA, the CDR3 is TGTGCTACCGGACAGCCCGAGCAGTACTTC. The chain carries TRBV6-6 and TRBJ2-7; possible D gene TRBD1, 6 bases. The length of the CDR3 is 10 residues. The germline gives CDR1 MNHNY, CDR2 SVGAGI (reference sequence).

The chain is built from TRBV18 and TRBJ2-1, with 8 bases identical to TRBD2. This CDR3 contains 20 residues. V lost 3 bases and J lost 6; bases outside the gene matches: 22. From germline, CDR1 is KGHSH and CDR2 LQKENI. CDR3 in DNA: TGTGCCAGCTCACCTTCGCAGCACTCACTACTAGCGGCACCCTTCAATGAGCAGTTCTTC. Translated, it gives CASSPSQHSLLAAPFNEQFF.

The chain has TRBV7-9 and TRBJ1-2; possible D gene TRBD1, 5 bases. V lost 1 base and J lost 7, with 13 bases in between. The CDR3 has 14 amino acids. In germline, CDR1 is SEHNR, CDR2 FQNEAQ (reference sequence). The CDR3 region is CASSLGAGRSGYTF. Written as DNA, the CDR3 is TGTGCCAGCAGCTTAGGGGCAGGGCGGAGTGGCTACACCTTC.

This clone has a handful of counts. The rearrangement joins TRBV9 to TRBJ2-1; 8 bases fit TRBD2. V lost 3 bases and J lost 9; bases outside the gene matches: 14. The CDR3 runs to 16 residues. Per the germline V gene, CDR1 is SGDLS and CDR2 is YYNGEE. CDR3 protein: CASSAQLVTSGSEQFF. DNA of the CDR3: TGTGCCAGCAGCGCTCAGTTGGTGACGAGCGGGAGTGAGCAGTTCTTC.

In this sample, this clone turned up a few times. The V gene is TRBV5-1, the J gene TRBJ2-6, with D perhaps TRBD1 (5 bases). This CDR3 contains 18 residues. CDR1 and CDR2 from the germline V gene are SGHRS and YFSETQ. With 0 bases removed from V and 0 bases from J, the gap between germline ends came to 13 bases. The CDR3 loop is CASSLVIGDLSGANVLTF. The CDR3 DNA is TGCGCCAGCAGCTTGGTAATAGGGGATCTCTCTGGGGCCAACGTCCTGACTTTC.

This clone turned up a few times. The sample holds other DNA sequences that translate to the same CDR3. The V call is TRBV6-6, the J call TRBJ1-2; 7 bases match TRBD1. V trimming: 7 bases; J trimming: 3 bases; junction bases outside the gene matches: 2. The CDR3 has 12 amino acids. CDR1 MNHNY and CDR2 SVGAGI come from the germline V gene (reference sequence). The CDR3 DNA reads TGTGCCAGCACAGGACAGGACTATGGCTACACCTTC. This sequence encodes CASTGQDYGYTF.

This clone has just a few counts. The chain joins TRBV7-8 to TRBJ1-1; unclear D gene. The V end was cut by 8 bases, the J end by 0 bases, with 22 bases between. This CDR3 spans 17 amino acids. Germline assignment: CDR1 SGHVS and CDR2 FQNEAQ. The CDR3 DNA reads as TGTGCCAGCTCGGTAGGCCCTGGAGAGTCGATGAACACTGAAGCTTTCTTT. Its protein is CASSVGPGESMNTEAFF.

This clone was counted only a few times. J is TRBJ2-5 and V is TRBV7-8; D is perhaps TRBD1 (5 bases). Trimming shortened V by 4 bases and J by 0 bases, and 9 bases separated the two germline ends. Germline V gene lookup returns CDR1 SGHVS and CDR2 FQNEAQ. The CDR3 runs 14 residues. Here the CDR3 reads CASSSRQYQETQYF. CDR3 nucleotides: TGTGCCAGCAGCTCCCGACAGTACCAAGAGACCCAGTACTTC.